This T cell receptor (beta chain) was profiled in a study of blood T cell repertoires in COVID-19. Deletions cut 7 bases from V and 5 bases from J, with 17 bases between. CDR1 is SEHNR, CDR2 FQNEAQ, per germline (reference sequence). The CDR3 is 14 amino acids. Clones were sequenced by immunoSEQ multiplex PCR, and TCRdb holds only the in-frame ones, with some missing. The sample lists tens of thousands of clones, around 90% seen once, with approximately 2.9% in the top ten. The sample was peripheral blood. The chain links TRBV7-9 to TRBJ2-5; D may be TRBD2 (6 bases). The sequence derives from a man over 45 with active COVID-19. The DNA of the CDR3 is TGTGCCAGCAAAACCCCATGGGACTGGGAGACCCAGTACTTC. Protein: CASKTPWDWETQYF.